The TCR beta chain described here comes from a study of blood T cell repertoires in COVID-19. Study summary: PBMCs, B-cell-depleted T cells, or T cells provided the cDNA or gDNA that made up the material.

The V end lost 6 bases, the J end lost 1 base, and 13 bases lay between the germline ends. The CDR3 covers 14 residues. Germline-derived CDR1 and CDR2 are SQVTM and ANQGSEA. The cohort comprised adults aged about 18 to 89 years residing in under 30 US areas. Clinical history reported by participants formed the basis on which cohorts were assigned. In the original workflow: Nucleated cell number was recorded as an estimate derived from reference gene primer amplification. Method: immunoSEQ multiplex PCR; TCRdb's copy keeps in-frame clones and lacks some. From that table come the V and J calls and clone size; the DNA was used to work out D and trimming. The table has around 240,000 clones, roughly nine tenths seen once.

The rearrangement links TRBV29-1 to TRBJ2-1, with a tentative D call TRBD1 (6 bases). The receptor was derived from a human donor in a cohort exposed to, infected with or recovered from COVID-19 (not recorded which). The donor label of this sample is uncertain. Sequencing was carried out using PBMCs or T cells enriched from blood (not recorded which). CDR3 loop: CSVQPQGSYNEQFF. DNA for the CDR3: TGCAGCGTCCAACCTCAGGGGTCCTACAATGAGCAGTTCTTC.